The rows below give T cell receptor beta chains drawn from one sample of a study of PD-1 blockade in mismatch repair-deficient tumors. Using immunoSEQ multiplex PCR, the repertoire was profiled, and TCRdb retains in-frame clones only, with some absent. The table has approximately 100,000 clones, 82% seen once. This sample comprised peripheral blood, obtained about eight months after starting pembrolizumab. These receptors all come from an adult with mismatch repair-deficient cancer. Both conserved end residues are part of each CDR3. D genes are given only for firm matches. Clone size is stated in some rows and not others, as once, few, many or a class when expanded.

abundance	j_gene	d_gene	v_gene	CDR3nt	CDR3aa
.	TRBJ1-1	.	TRBV5-1	TGCGCCAGCAGCCCCCAACAGGGGAACACTGAAGCTTTCTTT	CASSPQQGNTEAFF
few	TRBJ2-5	TRBD1	TRBV7-9	TGTGCCAGCAGCCTACGGACAGGGGACGAGACCCAGTACTTC	CASSLRTGDETQYF
.	TRBJ1-2	.	TRBV6-1	TGTGCCAGCAGCGCTACGGTGGGATCTAACTATGGCTACACCTTC	CASSATVGSNYGYTF
.	TRBJ2-6	.	TRBV2	TGTGCCAGCAGCGTACAGGGAAACACTGGGGCCAACGTCCTGACTTTC	CASSVQGNTGANVLTF
.	TRBJ2-3	TRBD2	TRBV10-3	TGTGCCATTAACCAAGTGTTGGGAACTAGCGGGAGGGAGAGGAGCACAGATACGCAGTATTTT	CAINQVLGTSGRERSTDTQYF
.	TRBJ2-7	.	TRBV7-9	TGTGCCAGCAGCTTTGGACGGCAAGACTACGAGCAGTACTTC	CASSFGRQDYEQYF
.	TRBJ1-1	.	TRBV2	TGTGCCAGCAGAGGGACGTGGGGGAACACTGAAGCTTTCTTT	CASRGTWGNTEAFF
.	TRBJ2-7	TRBD1	TRBV4-1	TGCGCCAGCAGCCAAGAAACCAACAGGGGCATCCGGCAGTACTTC	CASSQETNRGIRQYF
.	TRBJ2-7	TRBD1	TRBV30	TGTGCCTGGAGTGCGGGGACAGGATTCTCCTACGAGCAGTACTTC	CAWSAGTGFSYEQYF
.	TRBJ2-3	.	TRBV7-2	TGTGCCAGCAGCTTCGTCGGCGGGCCTAGCACAGATACGCAGTATTTT	CASSFVGGPSTDTQYF
.	TRBJ2-5	.	TRBV27	TGTGCCAGCAGTTTTGTACAAGATAAGACCCAGTACTTC	CASSFVQDKTQYF
.	TRBJ1-5	.	TRBV5-1	TGCGCCAGCAGCTTGGACCAGGGAGCTCAGCCCCAGCATTTT	CASSLDQGAQPQHF
.	TRBJ2-3	TRBD2	TRBV4-2	TGTGCCAGCAGCCAGCGACTAGCGGGAGTAACAGATACGCAGTATTTT	CASSQRLAGVTDTQYF
.	TRBJ2-1	TRBD2	TRBV14	TGTGCCAGCAGCCTTTTAGCGGGAGGGCTCTACAATGAGCAGTTCTTC	CASSLLAGGLYNEQFF
.	TRBJ1-2	.	TRBV18	TGTGCCAGCTCCCCCACGGGCAGTGCCAGTGGCTACACCTTC	CASSPTGSASGYTF
.	TRBJ1-5	.	TRBV7-2	TGTGCCAGCAGCGAACCCGAATCGGGCGGATATCAGCCCCAGCATTTT	CASSEPESGGYQPQHF
.	TRBJ1-2	.	TRBV5-8	TGTGCCAGCAGTCCCGATGGGCCAGGCTATGGCTACACCTTC	CASSPDGPGYGYTF
.	TRBJ2-1	.	TRBV2	TGTGCCAGCAGTTCCCCGTGGGACACTGACAATGAGCAGTTCTTC	CASSSPWDTDNEQFF
.	TRBJ2-2	.	TRBV25-1	TGTGCCAGCAGTGAATCCCGGGACGGATGGAACACCGGGGAGCTGTTTTTT	CASSESRDGWNTGELFF
.	TRBJ2-3	TRBD2	TRBV10-1	TGCGCCAGCAGTGGGACTAGCGGGAGTGACACAGATACGCAGTATTTT	CASSGTSGSDTDTQYF
.	TRBJ2-1	TRBD2	TRBV4-3	TGCGCCAGCAGCCAAGGGGCTAGCGGGAACAAAAATGAGCAGTTCTTC	CASSQGASGNKNEQFF
.	TRBJ2-7	TRBD1	TRBV15	TGTGCCACCAGCAGAGACAGGGGGAACTACGAGCAGTACTTC	CATSRDRGNYEQYF
.	TRBJ2-1	.	TRBV7-9	TGTGCCAGCAGCCTCGGACTTCCTTACAATGAGCAGTTCTTC	CASSLGLPYNEQFF
few	TRBJ2-7	TRBD1	TRBV19	TGTGCCAGTAGTAGCACCGGGACAGGAACAACCGAGCAGTACTTC	CASSSTGTGTTEQYF
once	TRBJ1-1	.	TRBV4-3	TGCGCCAGCAGCCAAGGGTGGCTCGGGGTAGGCACTGAAGCTTTCTTT	CASSQGWLGVGTEAFF
.	TRBJ2-3	.	TRBV7-8	TGTGCCAGCAGCTTAGCGGGAGGAAGGGATACGCAGTATTTT	CASSLAGGRDTQYF
.	TRBJ1-2	.	TRBV18	TGTGCCAGCTCACCACCCTCCGGAAGCTATGGCTACACCTTC	CASSPPSGSYGYTF
.	TRBJ1-5	.	TRBV6-5	TGTGCCAGCAGCCGCACAGGGTCTGACCAGCCCCAGCATTTT	CASSRTGSDQPQHF
.	TRBJ2-1	.	TRBV11-3	TGTGCCAGCAGCCCCCCCGGGGTTGGGGAAAACAATGAGCAGTTCTTC	CASSPPGVGENNEQFF
.	TRBJ1-5	TRBD1	TRBV7-3	TGTGCCAGCAGCTTAGACGGGACAGTCAATCAGCCCCAGCATTTT	CASSLDGTVNQPQHF
.	TRBJ2-3	.	TRBV11-2	TGTGCCAGCAGCTTAGATACGACTAGCACAGATACGCAGTATTTT	CASSLDTTSTDTQYF
.	TRBJ1-5	.	TRBV30	TGTGCCTGGAGTGTAGGAGGGGGCAATCAGCCCCAGCATTTT	CAWSVGGGNQPQHF
.	TRBJ2-1	.	TRBV11-1	TGTGCCAGCACCTCCCTTCGAACCGAGCAGTTCTTC	CASTSLRTEQFF
.	TRBJ2-2	TRBD2	TRBV6-1	TGTGCCAGCAGTGGGAGCCCACTAGCGGGAGGTATAACCGGGGAGCTGTTTTTT	CASSGSPLAGGITGELFF
few	TRBJ2-2	TRBD2	TRBV7-6	TGTGCCAGCAGGCGGGATAGCGGGAGTTCCGGGGAGCTGTTTTTT	CASRRDSGSSGELFF
.	TRBJ2-7	.	TRBV7-2	TGTGCCAGCAGCTTAGCCGCTACAGCTATCGAGCAGTACTTC	CASSLAATAIEQYF
.	TRBJ1-5	TRBD1	TRBV7-2	TGTGCCAGCAGCAGGGGGACAGGGATTAACCAGCCCCAGCATTTT	CASSRGTGINQPQHF
.	TRBJ1-2	TRBD1	TRBV19	TGTGCCAGTAGGCCTCCCGGGACAGGGGGCGCCTATGGCTACACCTTC	CASRPPGTGGAYGYTF
.	TRBJ2-1	.	TRBV29-1	TGCAGCGTCCTCCCTAACTGGCCAAGATACAATGAGCAGTTCTTC	CSVLPNWPRYNEQFF
.	TRBJ2-1	TRBD1	TRBV7-8	TGTGCCAGCAGCCCCGGACAGGGTAACTACAATGAGCAGTTCTTC	CASSPGQGNYNEQFF
.	TRBJ2-3	.	TRBV7-9	TGTGCCAGCAGCCAAGGACAGCAAAGCACAGATACGCAGTATTTT	CASSQGQQSTDTQYF
.	TRBJ2-3	TRBD2	TRBV2	TGTGCCAGCAGTGAGAAACTAGCGGGAGTAGTAGATACGCAGTATTTT	CASSEKLAGVVDTQYF
once	TRBJ1-5	.	TRBV28	TGTGCCAGTGGTGGGGTGACTTCAGGGGGCAATCAGCCCCAGCATTTT	CASGGVTSGGNQPQHF
.	TRBJ2-5	.	TRBV10-3	TGTGCCATCAGTGAACCTATGAGCGGCGTTCAAGAGACCCAGTACTTC	CAISEPMSGVQETQYF
.	TRBJ1-2	TRBD1	TRBV30	TGTGCCTGGAGTGTACTCACAGGGGGCTTTGGCTACACCTTC	CAWSVLTGGFGYTF
.	TRBJ1-1	.	TRBV27	TGTGCCAGCAGTTTAGCCACATGGGGGGTGGGGAACACTGAAGCTTTCTTT	CASSLATWGVGNTEAFF
.	TRBJ2-6	.	TRBV29-1	TGCAGCGTTGATTCTATCGGAGTTTCTGGGGCCAACGTCCTGACTTTC	CSVDSIGVSGANVLTF
.	TRBJ2-7	.	TRBV10-3	TGTGCCATCACCCGGGACGGTACCTACGAGCAGTACTTC	CAITRDGTYEQYF
.	TRBJ1-2	TRBD1	TRBV9	TGTGCCAGCACCCCGGGACAGGACACTCGATATGGCTACACCTTC	CASTPGQDTRYGYTF
.	TRBJ2-7	TRBD2	TRBV27	TGTGCCAGCAGTCGCGGGACTAGCGGGGGGAGTTCGGGGGAGCAGTACTTC	CASSRGTSGGSSGEQYF
.	TRBJ2-2	.	TRBV9	TGTGCCAGCAGCCTTCTTAACACCGGGGAGCTGTTTTTT	CASSLLNTGELFF